This T cell receptor beta chain was sequenced for a study of T cell repertoires in cytomegalovirus infection. As for the study in general: Through public TCR beta signatures, both CMV infection and matching HLA type were indicated. Findings and limits, study-wide: What dominated the ex vivo response were HLA-C-restricted CMV-specific TCR beta clonotypes.

Comment on this clonotype: Its antigen is still unknown.

This CDR3 spans 12 amino acids. V was shortened by 2 bases and J by 6 bases, with 8 bases between the two germline ends. TCRdb redid the calling of the reads with MiXCR, one entry per CDR3 protein. This sample has approximately 120,000 distinct CDR3 sequences, with about 30% found just once. V is TRBV12-3 or TRBV12-4 and J is TRBJ2-7, with no clear D. The sequencing here drew on CD8+ T cells from cultured PBMCs, taken from culture after CMV antigen stimulation. The clonotype originates from a human donor in good health (CMV status not recorded). Some clones in this sample may be carry-over from other donors' samples. The CDR3 reads CASSLRVAEQYF. The CDR3 region has the DNA TGTGCCAGCAGTTTACGAGTGGCCGAGCAGTACTTC.